This TCR beta chain was identified during a study of blood T cell repertoires in COVID-19. At the level of the study: The United States, Italy and Spain provided the acute and convalescent COVID-19 samples. T cells, B-cell-depleted T cells, or PBMCs supplied cDNA or gDNA.

Residents of 24 US areas, aged about 18 to 89 years, made up the participants. Recovered status in Cohort 3 required two negative PCRs, clearance, or symptom resolution. The CDR3 length is 14 residues. Germline lookup yields CDR1 SQVTM and CDR2 ANQGSEA. V was clipped by 6 bases and J by 5 bases; unmatched bases: 9. Libraries were prepared by immunoSEQ multiplex PCR; TCRdb keeps only in-frame clonotypes and omits some of them. The data show about 250,000 clones, about nine tenths seen once. The clonotype was recovered from a man between 18 and 29 years old who had recovered from COVID-19. The rearrangement joins TRBV29-1 to TRBJ1-2; 10 bases agree with TRBD1. The sample was PBMCs or T cells enriched from blood (not recorded which). The CDR3 sequence is CSVGRQGAGYGYTF. DNA for the CDR3: TGCAGCGTGGGAAGACAGGGGGCCGGTTATGGCTACACCTTC.